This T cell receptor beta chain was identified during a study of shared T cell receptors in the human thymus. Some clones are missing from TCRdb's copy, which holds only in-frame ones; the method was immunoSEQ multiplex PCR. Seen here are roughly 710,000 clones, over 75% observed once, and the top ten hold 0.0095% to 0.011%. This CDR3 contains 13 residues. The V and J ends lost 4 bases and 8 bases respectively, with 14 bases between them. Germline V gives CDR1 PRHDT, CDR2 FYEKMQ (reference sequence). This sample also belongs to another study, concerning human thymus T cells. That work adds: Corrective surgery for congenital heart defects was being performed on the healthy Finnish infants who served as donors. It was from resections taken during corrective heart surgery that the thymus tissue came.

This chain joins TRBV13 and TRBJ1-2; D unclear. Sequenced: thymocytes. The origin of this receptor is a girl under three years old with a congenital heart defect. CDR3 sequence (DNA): TGTGCCAGCAGCTCAGACCTCAAGGAGGGCTACACCTTC. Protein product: CASSSDLKEGYTF.